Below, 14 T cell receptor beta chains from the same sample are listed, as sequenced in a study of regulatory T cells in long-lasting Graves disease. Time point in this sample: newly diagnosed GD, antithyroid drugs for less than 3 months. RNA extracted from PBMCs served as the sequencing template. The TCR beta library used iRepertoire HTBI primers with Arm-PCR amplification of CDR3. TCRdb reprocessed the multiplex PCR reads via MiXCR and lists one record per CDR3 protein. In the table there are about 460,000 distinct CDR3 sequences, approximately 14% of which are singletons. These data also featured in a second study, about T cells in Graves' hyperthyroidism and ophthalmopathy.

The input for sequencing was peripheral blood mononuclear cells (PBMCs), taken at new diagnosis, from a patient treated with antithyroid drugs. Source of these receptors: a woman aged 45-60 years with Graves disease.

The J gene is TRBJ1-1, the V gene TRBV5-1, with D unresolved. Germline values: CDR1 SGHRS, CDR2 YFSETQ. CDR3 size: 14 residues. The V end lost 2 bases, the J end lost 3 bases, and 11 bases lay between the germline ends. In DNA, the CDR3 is TGCGCCAGCAGCTTTACTTCCGGGGACACTGAAGCTTTCTTT. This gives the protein CASSFTSGDTEAFF.

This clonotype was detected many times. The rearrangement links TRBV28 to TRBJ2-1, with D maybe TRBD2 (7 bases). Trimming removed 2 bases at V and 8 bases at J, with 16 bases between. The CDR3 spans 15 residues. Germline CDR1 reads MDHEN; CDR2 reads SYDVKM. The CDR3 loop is CASSLSLPGGHEQFF. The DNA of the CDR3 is TGTGCCAGCAGTTTAAGCTTACCGGGGGGCCATGAGCAGTTCTTC. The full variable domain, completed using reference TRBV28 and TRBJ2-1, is DVKVTQSSRYLVKRTGEKVFLECVQDMDHENMFWYRQDPGLGLRLIYFSYDVKMKEKGDIPEGYSVSREKKERFSLILESASTNQTSMYLCASSLSLPGGHEQFFGPGTRLTVL.

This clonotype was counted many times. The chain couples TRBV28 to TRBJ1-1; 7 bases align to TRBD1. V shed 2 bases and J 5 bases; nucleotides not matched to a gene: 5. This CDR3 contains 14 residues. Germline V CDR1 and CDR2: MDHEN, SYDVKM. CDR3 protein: CASSLTGERTEAFF. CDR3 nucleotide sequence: TGTGCCAGCAGTTTAACAGGGGAGAGGACTGAAGCTTTCTTT.

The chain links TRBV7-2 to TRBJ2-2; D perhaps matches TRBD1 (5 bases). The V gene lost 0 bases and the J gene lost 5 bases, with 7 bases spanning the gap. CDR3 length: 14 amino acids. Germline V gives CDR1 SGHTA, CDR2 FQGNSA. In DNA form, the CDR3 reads TGTGCCAGCAGCTTAGCGGCAGGGACCGGGGAGCTGTTTTTT. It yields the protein CASSLAAGTGELFF.

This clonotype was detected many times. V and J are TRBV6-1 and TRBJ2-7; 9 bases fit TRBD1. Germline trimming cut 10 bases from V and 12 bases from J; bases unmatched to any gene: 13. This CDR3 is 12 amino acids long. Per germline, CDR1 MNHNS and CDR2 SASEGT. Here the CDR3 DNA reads TGTGCCACTGGGACAGGGATGACGAGCAGGTACTTC. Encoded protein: CATGTGMTSRYF.

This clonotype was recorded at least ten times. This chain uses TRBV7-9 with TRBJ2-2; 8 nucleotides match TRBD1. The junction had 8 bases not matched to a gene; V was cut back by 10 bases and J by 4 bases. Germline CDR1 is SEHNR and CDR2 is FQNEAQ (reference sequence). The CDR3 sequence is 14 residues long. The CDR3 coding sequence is TGTGCCACAAGGACAGGGAGCGCCACCGGGGAGCTGTTTTTT. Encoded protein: CATRTGSATGELFF.

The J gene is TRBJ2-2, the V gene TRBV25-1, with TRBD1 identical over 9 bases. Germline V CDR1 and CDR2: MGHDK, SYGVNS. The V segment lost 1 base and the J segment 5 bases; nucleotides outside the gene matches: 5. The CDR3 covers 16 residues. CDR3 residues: CASSELEQGATGELFF. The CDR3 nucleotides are TGTGCCAGCAGTGAATTAGAACAGGGGGCGACCGGGGAGCTGTTTTTT.

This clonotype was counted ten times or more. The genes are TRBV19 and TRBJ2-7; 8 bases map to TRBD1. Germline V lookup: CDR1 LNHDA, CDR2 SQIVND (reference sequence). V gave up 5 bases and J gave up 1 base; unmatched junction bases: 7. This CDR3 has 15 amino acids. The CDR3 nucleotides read TGTGCCAGTAGTCAAGGACAGGGACGGTCCTACGAGCAGTACTTC. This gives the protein CASSQGQGRSYEQYF. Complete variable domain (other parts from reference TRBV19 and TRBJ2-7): DGGITQSPKYLFRKEGQNVTLSCEQNLNHDAMYWYRQDPGQGLRLIYYSQIVNDFQKGDIAEGYSVSREKKESFPLTVTSAQKNPTAFYLCASSQGQGRSYEQYFGPGTRLTVT.

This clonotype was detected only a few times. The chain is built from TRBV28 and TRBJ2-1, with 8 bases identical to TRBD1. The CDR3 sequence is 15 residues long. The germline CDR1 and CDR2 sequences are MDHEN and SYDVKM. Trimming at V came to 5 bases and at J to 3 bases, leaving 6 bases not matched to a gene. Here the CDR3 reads CASSTTGTGYNEQFF. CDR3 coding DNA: TGTGCCAGCAGTACTACCGGGACAGGCTACAATGAGCAGTTCTTC.

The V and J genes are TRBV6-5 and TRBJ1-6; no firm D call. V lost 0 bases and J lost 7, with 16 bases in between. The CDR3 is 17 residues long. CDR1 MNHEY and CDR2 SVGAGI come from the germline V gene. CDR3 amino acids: CASSYSIGFWTNSPLHF. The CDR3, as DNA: TGTGCCAGCAGTTACTCGATCGGGTTTTGGACGAATTCACCCCTCCACTTT.

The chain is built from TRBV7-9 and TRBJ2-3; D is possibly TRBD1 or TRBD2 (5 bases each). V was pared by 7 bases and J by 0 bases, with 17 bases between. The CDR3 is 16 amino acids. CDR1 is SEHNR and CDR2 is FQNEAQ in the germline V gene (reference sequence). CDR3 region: CASNPLMGDSTDTQYF. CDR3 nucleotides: TGTGCCAGCAACCCCCTAATGGGGGACAGCACAGATACGCAGTATTTT.

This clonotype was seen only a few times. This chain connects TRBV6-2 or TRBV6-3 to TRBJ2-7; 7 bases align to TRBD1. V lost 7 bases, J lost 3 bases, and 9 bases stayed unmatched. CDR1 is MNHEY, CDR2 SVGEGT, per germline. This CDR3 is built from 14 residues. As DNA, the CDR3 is TGTGCCAGCATACCAGGGACAGACTTCTACGAGCAGTACTTC. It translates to CASIPGTDFYEQYF.

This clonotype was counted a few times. CDR3 sequence (DNA): TGTGCCAGCAGCCTTCAGGGGACTAGCGGGACCGGGGAGCTGTTTTTT. Translated, it gives CASSLQGTSGTGELFF. The chain couples TRBV3-1 to TRBJ2-2; 12 bases are shared with TRBD2. Looked up from germline, CDR1 is LGHDT and CDR2 is YNNKEL (reference sequence). V lost 4 bases to trimming and J lost 5 bases; unmatched junction nucleotides: 5. The CDR3 is 16 residues long.

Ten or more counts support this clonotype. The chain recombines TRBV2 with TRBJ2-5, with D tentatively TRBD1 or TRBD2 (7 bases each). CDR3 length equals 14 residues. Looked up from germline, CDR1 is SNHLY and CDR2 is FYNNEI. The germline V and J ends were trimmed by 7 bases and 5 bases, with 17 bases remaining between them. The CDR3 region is CASTQGGGAETQYF. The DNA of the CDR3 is TGTGCCAGCACCCAGGGAGGGGGCGCGGAGACCCAGTACTTC.